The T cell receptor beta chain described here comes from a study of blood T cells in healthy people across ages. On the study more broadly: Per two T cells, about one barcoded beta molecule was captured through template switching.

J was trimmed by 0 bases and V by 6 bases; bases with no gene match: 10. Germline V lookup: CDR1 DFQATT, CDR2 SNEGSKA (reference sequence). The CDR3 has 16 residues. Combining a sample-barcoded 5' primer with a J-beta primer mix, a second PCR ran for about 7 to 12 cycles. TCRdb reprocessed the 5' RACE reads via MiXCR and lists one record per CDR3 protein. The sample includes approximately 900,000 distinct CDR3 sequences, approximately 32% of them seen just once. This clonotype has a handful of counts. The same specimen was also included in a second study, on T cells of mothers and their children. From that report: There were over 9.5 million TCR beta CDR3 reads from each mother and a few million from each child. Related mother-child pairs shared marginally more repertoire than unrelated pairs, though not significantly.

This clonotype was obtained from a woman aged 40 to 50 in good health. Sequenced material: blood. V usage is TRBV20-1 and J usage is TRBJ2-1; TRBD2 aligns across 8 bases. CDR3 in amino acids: CSAPTPGGASYNEQFF. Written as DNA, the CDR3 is TGCAGTGCCCCTACCCCCGGGGGGGCCTCCTACAATGAGCAGTTCTTC.